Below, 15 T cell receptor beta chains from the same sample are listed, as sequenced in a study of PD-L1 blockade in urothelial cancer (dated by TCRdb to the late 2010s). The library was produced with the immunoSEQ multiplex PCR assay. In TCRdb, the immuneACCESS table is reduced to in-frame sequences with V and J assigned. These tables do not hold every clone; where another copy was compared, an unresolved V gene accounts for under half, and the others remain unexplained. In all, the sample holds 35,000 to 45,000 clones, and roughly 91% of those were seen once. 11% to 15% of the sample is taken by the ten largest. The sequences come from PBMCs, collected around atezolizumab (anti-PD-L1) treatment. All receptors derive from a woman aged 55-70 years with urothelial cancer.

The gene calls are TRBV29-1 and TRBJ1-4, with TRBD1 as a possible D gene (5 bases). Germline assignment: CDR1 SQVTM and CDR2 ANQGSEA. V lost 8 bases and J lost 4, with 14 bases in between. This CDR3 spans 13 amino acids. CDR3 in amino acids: CSSRVGLNEKLFF. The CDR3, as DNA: TGCAGCAGCAGGGTCGGCCTTAATGAAAAACTGTTTTTT. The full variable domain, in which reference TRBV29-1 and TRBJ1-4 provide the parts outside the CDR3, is SAVISQKPSRDICQRGTSLTIQCQVDSQVTMMFWYRQQPGQSLTLIATANQGSEATYESGFVIDKFPISRPNLTFSTLTVSNMSPEDSSIYLCSSRVGLNEKLFFGSGTQLSVL.

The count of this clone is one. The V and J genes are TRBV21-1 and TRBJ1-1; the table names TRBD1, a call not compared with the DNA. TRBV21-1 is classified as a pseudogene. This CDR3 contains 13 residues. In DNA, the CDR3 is TGTGCCAGCAGCAAAGAACAGGCCACTGAAGCTTTCTTT. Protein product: CASSKEQATEAFF.

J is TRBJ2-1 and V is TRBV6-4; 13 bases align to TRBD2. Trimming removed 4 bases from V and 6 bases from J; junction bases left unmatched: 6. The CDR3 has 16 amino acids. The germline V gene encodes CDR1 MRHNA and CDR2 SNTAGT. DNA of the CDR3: TGTGCCAGCAGTGTTGGAAGACTAGCGGGGGGCAATGAGCAGTTCTTC. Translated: CASSVGRLAGGNEQFF.

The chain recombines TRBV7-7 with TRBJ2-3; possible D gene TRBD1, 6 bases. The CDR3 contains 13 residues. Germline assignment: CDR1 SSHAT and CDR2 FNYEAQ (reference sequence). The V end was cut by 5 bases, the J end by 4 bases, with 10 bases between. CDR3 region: CASSQRTADTQYF. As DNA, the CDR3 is TGTGCCAGCAGCCAAAGGACAGCAGATACGCAGTATTTT.

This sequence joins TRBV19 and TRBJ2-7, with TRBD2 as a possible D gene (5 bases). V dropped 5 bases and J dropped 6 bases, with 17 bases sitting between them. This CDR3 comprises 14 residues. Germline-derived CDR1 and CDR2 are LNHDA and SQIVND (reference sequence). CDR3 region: CASSPASGGSEQYF. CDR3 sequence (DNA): TGTGCCAGTAGTCCAGCAAGCGGTGGATCCGAGCAGTACTTC.

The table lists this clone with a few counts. The CDR3 DNA reads TGTGCCAGTAGTATCGGTACAGGGGGCTGGTACACCTTC. As protein: CASSIGTGGWYTF. The chain uses TRBV19 and TRBJ1-2; 9 nucleotides match TRBD1. Germline V gene sequence: CDR1 LNHDA, CDR2 SQIVND (reference sequence). V lost 3 bases to trimming and J lost 11 bases; unmatched junction nucleotides: 7. The CDR3 runs 13 residues.

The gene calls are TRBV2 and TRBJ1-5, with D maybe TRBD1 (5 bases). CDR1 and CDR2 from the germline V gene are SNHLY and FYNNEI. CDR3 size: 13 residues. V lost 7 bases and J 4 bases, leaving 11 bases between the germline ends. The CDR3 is CASKGLGNQPQHF. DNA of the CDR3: TGTGCCAGCAAGGGGCTGGGGAATCAGCCCCAGCATTTT.

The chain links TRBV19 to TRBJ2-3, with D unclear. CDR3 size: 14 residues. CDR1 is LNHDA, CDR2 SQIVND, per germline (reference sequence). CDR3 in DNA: TGTGGGAGCACCTCCGGAACCCACACAGATACGCAGTATTTT. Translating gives CGSTSGTHTDTQYF. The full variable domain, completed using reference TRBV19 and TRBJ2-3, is DGGITQSPKYLFRKEGQNVTLSCEQNLNHDAMYWYRQDPGQGLRLIYYSQIVNDFQKGDIAEGYSVSREKKESFPLTVTSAQKNPTAFYLCGSTSGTHTDTQYFGPGTRLTVL.

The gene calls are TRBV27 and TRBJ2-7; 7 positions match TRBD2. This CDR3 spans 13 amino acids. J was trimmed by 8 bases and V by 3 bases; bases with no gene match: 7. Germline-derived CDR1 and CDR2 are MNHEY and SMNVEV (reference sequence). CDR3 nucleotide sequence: TGTGCCAGCAGTTTTGGGGGAGGGTACAAGCAGTACTTC. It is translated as CASSFGGGYKQYF.

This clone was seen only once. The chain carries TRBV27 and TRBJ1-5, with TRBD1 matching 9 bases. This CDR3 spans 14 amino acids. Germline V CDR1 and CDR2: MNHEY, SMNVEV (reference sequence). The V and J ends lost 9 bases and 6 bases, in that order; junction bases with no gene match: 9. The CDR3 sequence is CARPGADRGQPQHF. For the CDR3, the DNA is TGTGCCAGGCCCGGGGCGGACAGGGGTCAGCCCCAGCATTTT.

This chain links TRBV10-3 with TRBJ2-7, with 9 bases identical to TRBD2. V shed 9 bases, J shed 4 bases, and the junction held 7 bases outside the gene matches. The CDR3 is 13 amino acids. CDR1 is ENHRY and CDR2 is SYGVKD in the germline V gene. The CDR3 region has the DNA TGTGCCATTTTAGCGGGAGAGACTTACGAGCAGTACTTC. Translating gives CAILAGETYEQYF.

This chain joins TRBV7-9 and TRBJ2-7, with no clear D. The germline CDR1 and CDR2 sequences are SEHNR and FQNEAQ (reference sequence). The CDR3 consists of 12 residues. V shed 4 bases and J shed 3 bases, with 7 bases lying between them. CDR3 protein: CASSSNSYEQYF. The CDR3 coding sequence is TGTGCCAGCAGCTCGAACAGCTACGAGCAGTACTTC. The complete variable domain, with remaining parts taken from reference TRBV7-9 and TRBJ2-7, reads DTGVSQNPRHKITKRGQNVTFRCDPISEHNRLYWYRQTLGQGPEFLTYFQNEAQLEKSRLLSDRFSAERPKGSFSTLEIQRTEQGDSAMYLCASSSNSYEQYFGPGTRLTVT.

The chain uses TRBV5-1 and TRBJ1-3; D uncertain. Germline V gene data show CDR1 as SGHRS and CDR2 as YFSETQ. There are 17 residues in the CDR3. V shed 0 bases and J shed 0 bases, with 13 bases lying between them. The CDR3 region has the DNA TGCGCCAGCAGCTTGGCCCGCGGATCCTCCTCTGGAAACACCATATATTTT. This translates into CASSLARGSSSGNTIYF.

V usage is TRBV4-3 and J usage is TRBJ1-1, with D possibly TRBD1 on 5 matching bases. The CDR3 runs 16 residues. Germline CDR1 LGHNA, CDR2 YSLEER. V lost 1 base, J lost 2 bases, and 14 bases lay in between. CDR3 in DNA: TGCGCCAGCAGCCAAGTTTCAGGGATCGGCAACACTGAAGCTTTCTTT. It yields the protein CASSQVSGIGNTEAFF.

CDR3 bases: TGCAGCACCCGGGACAGAACTAATGAAAAACTGTTTTTT. Protein sequence: CSTRDRTNEKLFF. The chain uses TRBV29-1 and TRBJ1-4; 7 nucleotides match TRBD1. With V trimmed by 8 bases and J by 1 base, 4 bases remained unmatched. Germline CDR1 SQVTM, CDR2 ANQGSEA. The CDR3 consists of 13 residues. The entire variable domain, with the rest obtained from reference TRBV29-1 and TRBJ1-4, is as follows: SAVISQKPSRDICQRGTSLTIQCQVDSQVTMMFWYRQQPGQSLTLIATANQGSEATYESGFVIDKFPISRPNLTFSTLTVSNMSPEDSSIYLCSTRDRTNEKLFFGSGTQLSVL.